Here is one T cell receptor (beta chain) with its context. Measured with immunoSEQ multiplex PCR; TCRdb has only the in-frame clones, and not every one. The sample shows tens of thousands of clones, roughly nine tenths of them seen only once. CDR3 length: 18 residues. CDR1 is WNHNN and CDR2 is SYGVQD in the germline V gene (reference sequence). Trimming stripped 6 bases from V and 1 base from J, with 21 bases between. This sample stems from a study of T cell changes during pregnancy in multiple sclerosis. The sequence was collected from a female donor with multiple sclerosis, enrolled in a pregnancy study. The chain recombines TRBV10-1 with TRBJ2-2; D uncertain. Sample: CD4+ T cells from peripheral blood mononuclear cells, taken before pregnancy. The CDR3 region has the DNA TGCGCCAGCAGGATCAGGTTAACCCGTGGGCGGAACACCGGGGAGCTGTTTTTT. This codes for CASRIRLTRGRNTGELFF.